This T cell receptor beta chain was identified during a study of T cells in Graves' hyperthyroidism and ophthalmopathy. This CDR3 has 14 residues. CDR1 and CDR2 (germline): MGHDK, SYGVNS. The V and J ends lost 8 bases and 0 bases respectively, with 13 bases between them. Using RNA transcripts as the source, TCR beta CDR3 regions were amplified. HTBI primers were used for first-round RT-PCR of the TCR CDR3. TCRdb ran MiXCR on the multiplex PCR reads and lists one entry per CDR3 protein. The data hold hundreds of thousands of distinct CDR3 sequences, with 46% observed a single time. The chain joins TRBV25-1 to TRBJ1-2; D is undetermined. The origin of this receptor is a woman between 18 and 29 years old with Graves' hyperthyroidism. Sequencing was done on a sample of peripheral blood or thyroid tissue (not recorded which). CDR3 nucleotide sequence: TGTGCCAGCTTAGTGCCGGAATCTAACTATGGCTACACCTTC. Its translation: CASLVPESNYGYTF.